This passage covers 4 T cell receptor beta chains from one sample sequenced in a study of read filtering for tumor transcriptome and immune sequencing. The library was built from roughly 400 ng RNA with molecular barcoded adaptors for alpha/delta and beta/gamma chains. MiXCR, run by TCRdb on the reads, gives a single entry per CDR3 protein. This sample has tens of thousands of distinct CDR3 sequences, with less than 20% found just once. What was sequenced was a population of CD138-negative cells sorted from bone marrow. These receptor sequences come from a donor aged 40 or over with multiple myeloma.

By share, this clonotype counts as medium-sized (0.01 to 0.1%). The rearrangement joins TRBV20-1 to TRBJ2-1, with D tentatively TRBD1 (6 bases). The CDR3 runs to 13 residues. Germline V gene sequence: CDR1 DFQATT, CDR2 SNEGSKA (reference sequence). V lost 3 bases to trimming and J lost 6 bases, with 12 bases between them. The CDR3 coding sequence is TGCAGTGCTAGTACAGGGAATTTCAATGAGCAGTTCTTC. The encoded protein is CSASTGNFNEQFF.

The table lists this clonotype with many counts. The J gene is TRBJ2-5, the V gene TRBV20-1, with D tentatively TRBD2 (5 bases). The CDR3 covers 14 residues. Trimming stripped 7 bases from V and 5 bases from J, with 20 bases between. Germline V gene lookup returns CDR1 DFQATT and CDR2 SNEGSKA (reference sequence). DNA for the CDR3: TGCAGTGTAGAACGGAGGTGGCTATCGGAGACCCAGTACTTC. This gives the protein CSVERRWLSETQYF.

This clonotype was seen ten or more times. This chain connects TRBV29-1 to TRBJ2-1, with D possibly being TRBD1 or TRBD2 (5 bases each). The CDR3 contains 12 residues. Deletions cut 1 base from V and 15 bases from J, with 16 bases between. Germline CDR1 reads SQVTM; CDR2 reads ANQGSEA. The CDR3 region has the DNA TGCAGCGTTGAAGCGGGGATGAGGGGTTGGTTCTTC. Its protein product is CSVEAGMRGWFF.

This clonotype has ten or more counts. This chain's CDR3 is CSVESSRGIGSQFF. CDR3 DNA: TGCAGCGTTGAATCCAGCCGGGGGATAGGTAGCCAGTTCTTC. The chain has TRBV29-1 and TRBJ2-1; possibly TRBD2 for D (6 bases). The CDR3 is 14 residues long. Germline V gene lookup returns CDR1 SQVTM and CDR2 ANQGSEA. Trimming took off 2 bases at V and 13 bases at J, with 21 bases between the two ends.